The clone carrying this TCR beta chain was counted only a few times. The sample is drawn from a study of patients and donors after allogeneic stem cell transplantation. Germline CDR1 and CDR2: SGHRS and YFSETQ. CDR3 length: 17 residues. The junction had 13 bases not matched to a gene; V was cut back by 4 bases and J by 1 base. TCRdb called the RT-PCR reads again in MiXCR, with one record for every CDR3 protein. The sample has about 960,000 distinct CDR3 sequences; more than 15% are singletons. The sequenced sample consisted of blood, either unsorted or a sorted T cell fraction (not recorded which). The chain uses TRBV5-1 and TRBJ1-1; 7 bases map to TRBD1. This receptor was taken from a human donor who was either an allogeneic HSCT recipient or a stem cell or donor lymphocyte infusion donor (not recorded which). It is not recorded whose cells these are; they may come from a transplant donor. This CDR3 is CASSLTKQGTQNTEAFF. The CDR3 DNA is TGCGCCAGCAGCCTAACAAAACAGGGGACACAGAACACTGAAGCTTTCTTT.